This passage covers 30 T cell receptor beta chains from one sample sequenced in a study of monozygotic twins with inflammatory bowel disease. TCRdb re-called the 5' RACE reads; one entry per CDR3 protein, DNA not given. The sample has about 420,000 distinct CDR3 sequences. The source material was blood. These TCRs come from a human donor with ulcerative colitis or Crohn's disease, or a healthy co-twin of an affected twin (not recorded which).

The chain carries TRBV6-1 and TRBJ1-1; there is no DNA to check the TCRdb D call of TRBD1. The germline gives CDR1 MNHNS, CDR2 SASEGT. The CDR3 sequence is 15 residues long. CDR3 sequence: CASRGGQGLNTEAFF.

The rearrangement uses TRBV4-3 and TRBJ2-2. Germline values: CDR1 LGHNA, CDR2 YSLEER. The CDR3 has 13 residues. The CDR3 here is CASSQGFSRELFF.

The chain has TRBV30 and TRBJ1-1. Per germline, CDR1 GTSNPN and CDR2 SVGIG (reference sequence). The CDR3 is 12 residues long. The CDR3 is CAWSGTLTEAFF. Full variable domain (missing parts from reference TRBV30 and TRBJ1-1): SQTIHQWPATLVQPVGSPLSLECTVEGTSNPNLYWYRQAAGRGLQLLFYSVGIGQISSEVPQNLSASRPQDRQFILSSKKLLLSDSGFYLCAWSGTLTEAFFGQGTRLTVV.

The chain uses TRBV5-1 and TRBJ2-3; TCRdb gives TRBD1 as the D gene, but with no DNA this cannot be confirmed. The CDR3 runs 17 residues. CDR1 and CDR2 from the germline V gene are SGHRS and YFSETQ. CDR3 residues: CASSSSAPGIGTDTQYF.

The chain carries TRBV6-6 and TRBJ1-2. CDR1 and CDR2 (germline): MNHNY, SVGAGI (reference sequence). The CDR3 spans 14 residues. This CDR3 reads CASTAQAINYGYTF.

This chain links TRBV3-1 with TRBJ2-3; the D call of TRBD1 rests on TCRdb alone, since no DNA is present to check it. Germline V gene sequence: CDR1 LGHDT, CDR2 YNNKEL (reference sequence). This CDR3 region has 16 residues. The CDR3 spells CASSHLDRGSTDTQYF.

The chain joins TRBV18 to TRBJ2-1; checking the TCRdb D call of TRBD1 is not possible without DNA. This CDR3 comprises 16 residues. CDR1 is KGHSH and CDR2 is LQKENI in the germline V gene. CDR3 amino acids: CASSVAGTGSYNEQFF. The full variable domain, completed using reference TRBV18 and TRBJ2-1, is NAGVMQNPRHLVRRRGQEARLRCSPMKGHSHVYWYRQLPEEGLKFMVYLQKENIIDESGMPKERFSAEFPKEGPSILRIQQVVRGDSAAYFCASSVAGTGSYNEQFFGPGTRLTVL.

This rearrangement joins TRBV5-4 to TRBJ1-4; TCRdb designates TRBD1, a call that cannot be tested without DNA. This CDR3 region has 14 residues. Germline V gene sequence: CDR1 SGHNT, CDR2 YYREEE (reference sequence). Here the CDR3 reads CASSPRQGFEKLFF.

The chain is built from TRBV10-3 and TRBJ2-5; TCRdb reports TRBD1, a call that lacks DNA to check it against. Looked up from germline, CDR1 is ENHRY and CDR2 is SYGVKD. The CDR3 consists of 13 residues. CDR3 loop: CAITPAVQETQYF.

The chain employs TRBV5-6 and TRBJ1-2; the D call of TRBD1 rests on TCRdb alone, since no DNA is present to check it. CDR1 and CDR2 from the germline V gene are SGHDT and YYEEEE. The CDR3 sequence is 13 residues long. The CDR3 reads CASSPTGGNGYTF.

V usage is TRBV6-1 and J usage is TRBJ2-7; TCRdb gives TRBD1 as the D gene, but with no DNA this cannot be confirmed. In germline, CDR1 is MNHNS, CDR2 SASEGT. The CDR3 is 15 residues long. CDR3 amino acids: CASSTVTGGGGEQYF.

V and J are TRBV30 and TRBJ2-1; absent DNA, TCRdb's TRBD2 call cannot be checked. The CDR3 has 15 amino acids. Germline CDR1 reads GTSNPN; CDR2 reads SVGIG (reference sequence). CDR3 region: CAWIGSGRKLNEQFF. Full variable domain (outside the CDR3, taken from reference TRBV30 and TRBJ2-1): SQTIHQWPATLVQPVGSPLSLECTVEGTSNPNLYWYRQAAGRGLQLLFYSVGIGQISSEVPQNLSASRPQDRQFILSSKKLLLSDSGFYLCAWIGSGRKLNEQFFGPGTRLTVL.

The rearrangement joins TRBV18 to TRBJ2-7; lacking DNA, the TRBD2 call made by TCRdb goes unchecked. This CDR3 comprises 17 residues. CDR1 is KGHSH, CDR2 LQKENI, per germline. CDR3 amino acids: CASSPSGGSGNVREQYF.

The V call is TRBV6-1, the J call TRBJ2-3; as DNA is missing, the TRBD2 call by TCRdb cannot be tested. CDR1 is MNHNS, CDR2 SASEGT, per germline. This CDR3 is 14 amino acids long. CDR3 sequence reads: CASRLRVSTDTQYF.

The V call is TRBV6-1, the J call TRBJ2-2; TCRdb outputs TRBD2, but without DNA this stays unchecked. CDR3 length: 17 residues. Per germline, CDR1 MNHNS and CDR2 SASEGT. The CDR3 protein is CASTLPGGTANTGELFF.

CDR3 loop: CSTGGQSTEQFF. The chain combines TRBV29-1 with TRBJ2-1; TCRdb's D call, TRBD2, is unchecked because there is no DNA. The CDR3 contains 12 residues. Germline V gives CDR1 SQVTM, CDR2 ANQGSEA.

The rearrangement uses TRBV20-1 and TRBJ1-1. Germline CDR1 reads DFQATT; CDR2 reads SNEGSKA (reference sequence). This CDR3 spans 14 amino acids. The CDR3 sequence is CSAREAGRDTEAFF.

The chain couples TRBV7-2 to TRBJ2-3; there is no DNA to check the TCRdb D call of TRBD2. The CDR3 has 17 residues. The V gene's germline CDR1 is SGHTA and CDR2 FQGNSA. The CDR3 loop is CASSFWGSGESTDTQYF.

V is TRBV28 and J is TRBJ1-5; there is no DNA to check the TCRdb D call of TRBD1. This CDR3 region has 14 residues. CDR1 is MDHEN and CDR2 is SYDVKM in the germline V gene. The CDR3 region is CASSQPPGSQPQHF.

The chain couples TRBV3-1 to TRBJ2-5; TCRdb lists TRBD2, though no DNA is available to test this call. Per germline, CDR1 LGHDT and CDR2 YNNKEL (reference sequence). This CDR3 comprises 17 residues. This chain's CDR3 is CASSHAPGTSGLETQYF.

The CDR3 is CANLRDRDVEAFF. V and J are TRBV2 and TRBJ1-1; TCRdb selects TRBD1, and the lack of DNA leaves this call unchecked. Germline V gene sequence: CDR1 SNHLY, CDR2 FYNNEI. The CDR3 contains 13 residues. The full variable domain, its missing parts supplied by reference TRBV2 and TRBJ1-1, is EPEVTQTPSHQVTQMGQEVILRCVPISNHLYFYWYRQILGQKVEFLVSFYNNEISEKSEIFDDQFSVERPDGSNFTLKIRSTKLEDSAMYFCANLRDRDVEAFFGQGTRLTVV.

This chain links TRBV12-3 or TRBV12-4 with TRBJ2-3. This CDR3 has 17 residues. The CDR3 here is CASSLSLLADSTDTQYF.

The V and J genes are TRBV11-3 and TRBJ1-1; absent DNA, TCRdb's TRBD1 call cannot be checked. Germline V gene data show CDR1 as SGHNT and CDR2 as YENEEA. This CDR3 is built from 13 residues. The CDR3 is CAGTGPVGTEAFF.

This chain's CDR3 is CASSVGGQGMNTEAFF. The chain employs TRBV2 and TRBJ1-1; the TCRdb D gene call, TRBD1, has no DNA to confirm it. Germline V gene lookup returns CDR1 SNHLY and CDR2 FYNNEI. The CDR3 is made up of 16 amino acids.

This sequence joins TRBV24-1 and TRBJ2-5; TCRdb's D call of TRBD1 is untestable without DNA. This CDR3 comprises 13 residues. Germline V gives CDR1 KGHDR, CDR2 SFDVKD. The CDR3 protein is CATSQPGRETQYF.

The chain carries TRBV9 and TRBJ2-3; the D call of TRBD1 rests on TCRdb alone, since no DNA is present to check it. CDR1 is SGDLS and CDR2 is YYNGEE in the germline V gene. The CDR3 totals 16 residues. This chain's CDR3 is CASSVVGALPADTQYF.

The chain links TRBV12-3 or TRBV12-4 to TRBJ2-1; without DNA, the TCRdb call of TRBD2 cannot be checked. The CDR3 has 18 residues. The CDR3 here is CASSPQGLAGGPYNEQFF.

The chain joins TRBV20-1 to TRBJ1-5; TCRdb gives TRBD1 as the D gene, but with no DNA this cannot be confirmed. CDR1 is DFQATT, CDR2 SNEGSKA, per germline (reference sequence). This CDR3 comprises 14 residues. The CDR3 protein is CSAPRTGMNQPQHF.

This chain links TRBV19 with TRBJ2-5; as DNA is missing, the TRBD1 call by TCRdb cannot be tested. CDR1 and CDR2 (germline): LNHDA, SQIVND (reference sequence). This CDR3 has 14 amino acids. The CDR3 sequence is CASRSVGAGETQYF.

J is TRBJ2-1 and V is TRBV11-2. CDR3 size: 11 residues. Germline V CDR1 and CDR2: SGHAT, FQNNGV. The CDR3 protein is CASSSGKEQFF.